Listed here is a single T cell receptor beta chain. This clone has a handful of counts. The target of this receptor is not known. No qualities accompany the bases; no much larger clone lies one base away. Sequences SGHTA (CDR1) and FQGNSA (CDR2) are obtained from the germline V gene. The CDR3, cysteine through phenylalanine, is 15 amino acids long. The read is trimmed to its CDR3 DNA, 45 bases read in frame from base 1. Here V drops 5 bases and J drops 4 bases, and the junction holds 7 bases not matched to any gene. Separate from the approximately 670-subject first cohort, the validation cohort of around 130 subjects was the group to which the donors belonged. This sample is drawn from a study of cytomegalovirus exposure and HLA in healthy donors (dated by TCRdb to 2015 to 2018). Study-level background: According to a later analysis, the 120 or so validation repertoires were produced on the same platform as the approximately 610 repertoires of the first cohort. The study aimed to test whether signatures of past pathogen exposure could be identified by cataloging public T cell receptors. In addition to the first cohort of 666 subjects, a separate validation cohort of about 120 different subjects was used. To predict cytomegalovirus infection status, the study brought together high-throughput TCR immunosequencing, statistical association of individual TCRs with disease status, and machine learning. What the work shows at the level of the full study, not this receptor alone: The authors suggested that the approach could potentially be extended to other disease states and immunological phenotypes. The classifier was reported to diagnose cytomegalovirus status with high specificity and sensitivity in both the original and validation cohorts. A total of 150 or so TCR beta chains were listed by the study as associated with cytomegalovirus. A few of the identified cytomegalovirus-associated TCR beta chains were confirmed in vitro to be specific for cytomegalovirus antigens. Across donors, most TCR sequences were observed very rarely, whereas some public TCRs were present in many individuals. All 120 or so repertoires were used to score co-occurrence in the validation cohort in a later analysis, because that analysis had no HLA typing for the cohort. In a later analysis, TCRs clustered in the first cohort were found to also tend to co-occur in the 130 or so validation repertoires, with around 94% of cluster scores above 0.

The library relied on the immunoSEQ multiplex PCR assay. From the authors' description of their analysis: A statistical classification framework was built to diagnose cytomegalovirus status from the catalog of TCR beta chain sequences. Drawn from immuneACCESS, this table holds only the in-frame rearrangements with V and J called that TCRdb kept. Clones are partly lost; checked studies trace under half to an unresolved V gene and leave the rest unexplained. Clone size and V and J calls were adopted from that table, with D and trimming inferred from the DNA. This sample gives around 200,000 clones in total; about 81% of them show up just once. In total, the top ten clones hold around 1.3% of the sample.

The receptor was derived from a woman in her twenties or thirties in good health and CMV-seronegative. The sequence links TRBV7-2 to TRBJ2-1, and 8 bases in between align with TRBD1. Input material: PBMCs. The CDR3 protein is CASSQDRATYNEQFF. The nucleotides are TGTGCCAGCAGCCAGGACAGGGCGACTTACAATGAGCAGTTCTTC.